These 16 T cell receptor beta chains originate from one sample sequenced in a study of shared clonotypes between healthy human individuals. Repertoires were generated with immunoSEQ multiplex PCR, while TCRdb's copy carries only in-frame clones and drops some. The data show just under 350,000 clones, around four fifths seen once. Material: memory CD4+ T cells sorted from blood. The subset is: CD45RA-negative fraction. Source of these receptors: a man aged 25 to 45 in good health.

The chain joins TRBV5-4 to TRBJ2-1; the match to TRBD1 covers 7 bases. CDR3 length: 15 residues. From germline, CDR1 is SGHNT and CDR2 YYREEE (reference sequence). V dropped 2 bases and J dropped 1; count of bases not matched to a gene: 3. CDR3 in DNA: TGTGCCAGCAGCTTCGGCAGGGGGTCCTACAATGAGCAGTTCTTC. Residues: CASSFGRGSYNEQFF.

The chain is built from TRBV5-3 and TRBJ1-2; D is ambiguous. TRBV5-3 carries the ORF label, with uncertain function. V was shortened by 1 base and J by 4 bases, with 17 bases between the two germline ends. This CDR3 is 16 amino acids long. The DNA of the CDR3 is TGTGCCAGAAGCTTGTCCCAGGAACAAATTGGCTATGGCTACACCTTC. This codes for CARSLSQEQIGYGYTF.

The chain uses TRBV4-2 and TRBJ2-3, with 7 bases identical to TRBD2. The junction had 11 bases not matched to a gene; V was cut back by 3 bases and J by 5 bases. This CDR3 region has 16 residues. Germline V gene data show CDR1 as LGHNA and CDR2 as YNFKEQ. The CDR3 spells CASSQSSGLAEDTQYF. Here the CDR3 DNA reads TGTGCCAGCAGCCAGTCTTCTGGGCTAGCGGAAGATACGCAGTATTTT.

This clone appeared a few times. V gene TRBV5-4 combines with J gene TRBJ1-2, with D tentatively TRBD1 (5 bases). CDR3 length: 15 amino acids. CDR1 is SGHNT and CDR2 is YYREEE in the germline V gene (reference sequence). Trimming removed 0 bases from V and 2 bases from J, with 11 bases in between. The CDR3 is CASSLGGGDNYGYTF. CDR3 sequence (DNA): TGTGCCAGCAGCTTGGGGGGAGGGGACAACTATGGCTACACCTTC.

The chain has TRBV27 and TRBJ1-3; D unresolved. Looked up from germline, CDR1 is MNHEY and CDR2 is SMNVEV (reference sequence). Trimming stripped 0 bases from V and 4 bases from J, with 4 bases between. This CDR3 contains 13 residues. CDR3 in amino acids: CASSLSAGNTIYF. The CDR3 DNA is TGTGCCAGCAGTTTATCAGCAGGAAACACCATATATTTT.

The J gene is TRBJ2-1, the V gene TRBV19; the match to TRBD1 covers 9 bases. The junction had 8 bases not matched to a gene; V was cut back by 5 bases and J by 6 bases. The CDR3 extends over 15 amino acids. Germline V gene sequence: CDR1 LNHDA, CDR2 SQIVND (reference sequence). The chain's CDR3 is CASSFGTGFANEQFF. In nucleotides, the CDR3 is TGTGCCAGTAGTTTCGGGACAGGGTTCGCCAATGAGCAGTTCTTC.

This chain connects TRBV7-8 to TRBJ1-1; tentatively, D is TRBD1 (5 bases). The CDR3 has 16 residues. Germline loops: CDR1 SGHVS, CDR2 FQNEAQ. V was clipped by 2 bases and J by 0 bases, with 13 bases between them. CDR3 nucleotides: TGTGCCAGCAGCTTACTTCAGGGTCGGATGAACACTGAAGCTTTCTTT. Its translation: CASSLLQGRMNTEAFF.

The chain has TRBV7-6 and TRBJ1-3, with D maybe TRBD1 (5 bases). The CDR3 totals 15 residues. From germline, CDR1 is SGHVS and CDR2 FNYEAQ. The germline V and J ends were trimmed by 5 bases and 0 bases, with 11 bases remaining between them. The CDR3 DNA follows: TGTGCCAGCAGCGGAAACAGGAACTCTGGAAACACCATATATTTT. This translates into CASSGNRNSGNTIYF.

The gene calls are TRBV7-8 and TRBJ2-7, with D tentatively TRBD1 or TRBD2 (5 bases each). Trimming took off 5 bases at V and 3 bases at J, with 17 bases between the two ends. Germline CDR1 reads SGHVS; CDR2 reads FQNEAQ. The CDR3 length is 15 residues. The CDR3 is CASSPGAANLYEQYF. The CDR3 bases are TGTGCCAGCAGCCCCGGGGCAGCCAACCTCTACGAGCAGTACTTC. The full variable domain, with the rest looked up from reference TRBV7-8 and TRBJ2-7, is GAGVSQSPRYKVAKRGQDVALRCDPISGHVSLFWYQQALGQGPEFLTYFQNEAQLDKSGLPSDRFFAERPEGSVSTLKIQRTQQEDSAVYLCASSPGAANLYEQYFGPGTRLTVT.

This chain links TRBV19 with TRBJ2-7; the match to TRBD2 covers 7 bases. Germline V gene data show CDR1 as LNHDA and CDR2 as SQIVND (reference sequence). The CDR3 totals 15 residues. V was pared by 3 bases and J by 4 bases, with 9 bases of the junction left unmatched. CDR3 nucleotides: TGTGCCAGTAGTATGCCCGGCGGGGGAAGGTACGAGCAGTACTTC. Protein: CASSMPGGGRYEQYF.

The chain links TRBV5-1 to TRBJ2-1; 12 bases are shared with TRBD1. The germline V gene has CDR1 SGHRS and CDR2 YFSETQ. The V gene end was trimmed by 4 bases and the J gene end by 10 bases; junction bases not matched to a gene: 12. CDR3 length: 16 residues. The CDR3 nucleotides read TGCGCCAGCAGCCCAACCGGGACAGGGGGCGAGTCGGAGCAGTTCTTC. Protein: CASSPTGTGGESEQFF.

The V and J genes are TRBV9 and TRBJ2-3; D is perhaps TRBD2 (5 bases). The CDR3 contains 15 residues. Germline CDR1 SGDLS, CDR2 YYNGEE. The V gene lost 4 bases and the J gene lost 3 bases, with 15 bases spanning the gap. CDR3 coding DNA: TGTGCCAGCAGCCTCTGGTGGGGAGATACAGATACGCAGTATTTT. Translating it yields CASSLWWGDTDTQYF.

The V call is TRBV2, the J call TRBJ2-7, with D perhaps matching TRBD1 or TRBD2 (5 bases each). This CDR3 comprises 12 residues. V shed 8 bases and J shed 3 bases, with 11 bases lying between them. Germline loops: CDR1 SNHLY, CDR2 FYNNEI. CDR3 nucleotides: TGTGCCAGCCGGGACCAAGACTACGAGCAGTACTTC. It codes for CASRDQDYEQYF.

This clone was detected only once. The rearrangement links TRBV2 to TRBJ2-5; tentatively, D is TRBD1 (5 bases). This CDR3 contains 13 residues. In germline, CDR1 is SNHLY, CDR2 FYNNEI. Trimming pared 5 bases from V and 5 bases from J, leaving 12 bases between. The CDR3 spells CASSRGLIETQYF. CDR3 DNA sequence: TGTGCCAGCAGTAGGGGCCTAATCGAGACCCAGTACTTC.

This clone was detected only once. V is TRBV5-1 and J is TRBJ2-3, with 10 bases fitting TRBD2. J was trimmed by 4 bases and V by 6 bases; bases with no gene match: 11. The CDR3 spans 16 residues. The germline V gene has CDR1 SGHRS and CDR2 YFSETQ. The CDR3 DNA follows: TGCGCCAGCAAGAGGATGGCTAGCGGGAGTTCAGATACGCAGTATTTT. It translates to CASKRMASGSSDTQYF.

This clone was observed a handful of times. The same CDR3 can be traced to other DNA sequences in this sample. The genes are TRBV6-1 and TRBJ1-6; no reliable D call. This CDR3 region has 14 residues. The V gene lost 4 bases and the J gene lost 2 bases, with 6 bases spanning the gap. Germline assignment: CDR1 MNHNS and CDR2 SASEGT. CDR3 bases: TGTGCCAGCAGTGCCGGGCCCTATAATTCACCCCTCCACTTT. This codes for CASSAGPYNSPLHF.